These 14 T cell receptor beta chains were all obtained from the same sample, sequenced in a study of OX40 agonist ivuxolimab in advanced cancers. Profiled with immunoSEQ multiplex PCR; TCRdb holds only in-frame clones, not every one. The sample carries about 76,000 clones, just under 85% recorded once. The sample here was CD4+ or CD8+ T cells sorted from blood, taken in a trial of the OX40 agonist ivuxolimab. These receptors were collected from an adult with an advanced solid tumor such as melanoma, head and neck, liver or kidney cancer.

In this sample, this clone turned up once. The rearrangement uses TRBV7-3 and TRBJ2-2, with D uncertain. Trimming removed 6 bases from V and 1 base from J, with 6 bases in between. CDR3 length: 13 amino acids. Germline loops: CDR1 SGHTA, CDR2 FQGTGA. CDR3 loop: CASRPQNTGELFF. DNA of the CDR3: TGTGCCAGCAGGCCCCAGAACACCGGGGAGCTGTTTTTT.

V is TRBV9 and J is TRBJ2-7; D could derive from TRBD1 or TRBD2 (6 bases each). This CDR3 is 15 amino acids long. Germline V lookup: CDR1 SGDLS, CDR2 YYNGEE. V was clipped by 0 bases and J by 4 bases, with 14 bases between them. The CDR3, as DNA: TGTGCCAGCAGCGTAGGCCCAGGGGAGGTGTACGAGCAGTACTTC. Translating it yields CASSVGPGEVYEQYF.

The J gene is TRBJ2-1, the V gene TRBV7-3, with a possible D match to TRBD1 (5 bases). Trimming pared 5 bases from V and 15 bases from J, leaving 20 bases between. Per germline, CDR1 SGHTA and CDR2 FQGTGA. CDR3 length equals 13 residues. CDR3 nucleotides: TGTGCCAGCAGCCCCACCGACAGCAGCAGTCCGTTCTTC. It yields the protein CASSPTDSSSPFF. The entire variable domain, with the rest obtained from reference TRBV7-3 and TRBJ2-1, is as follows: GAGVSQTPSNKVTEKGKYVELRCDPISGHTALYWYRQSLGQGPEFLIYFQGTGAADDSGLPNDRFFAVRPEGSVSTLKIQRTERGDSAVYLCASSPTDSSSPFFGPGTRLTVL.

V and J are TRBV5-4 and TRBJ1-3; D remains ambiguous. Germline assignment: CDR1 SGHNT and CDR2 YYREEE (reference sequence). CDR3 length: 15 amino acids. Between the trimmed V and J ends, which lost 0 bases and 0 bases, there was a span of 7 bases. The CDR3 DNA is TGTGCCAGCAGCTTGGGGGGATTCTCTGGAAACACCATATATTTT. It yields the protein CASSLGGFSGNTIYF.

This clone was observed a single time. This chain links TRBV16 with TRBJ1-1; maybe TRBD1 (5 bases). Germline V gene sequence: CDR1 KGHSY, CDR2 FQNENV. This CDR3 region has 15 residues. Trimming took 4 bases from V and 5 from J, leaving 17 bases between them. CDR3 region: CASSPKGRVETEAFF. CDR3 nucleotides: TGTGCCAGCAGCCCCAAAGGCAGGGTGGAAACTGAAGCTTTCTTT.

V gene TRBV19 combines with J gene TRBJ1-5; D unresolved. The CDR3 covers 14 residues. Trimming pared 5 bases from V and 0 bases from J, leaving 8 bases between. CDR1 and CDR2 (germline): LNHDA, SQIVND (reference sequence). This CDR3 reads CASSRPNSNQPQHF. The CDR3 bases are TGTGCCAGTAGTCGCCCCAATAGCAATCAGCCCCAGCATTTT.

In nucleotides, the CDR3 is TGTGCCAGCAGCCGGATTTTTAATAGCGGCTTCTTC. This encodes CASSRIFNSGFF. The chain has TRBV7-3 and TRBJ2-1; tentatively, D is TRBD2 (6 bases). This CDR3 is built from 12 residues. Trimming shortened V by 5 bases and J by 16 bases, and 18 bases separated the two germline ends. Germline V gives CDR1 SGHTA, CDR2 FQGTGA. The complete variable domain, with remaining parts taken from reference TRBV7-3 and TRBJ2-1, reads GAGVSQTPSNKVTEKGKYVELRCDPISGHTALYWYRQSLGQGPEFLIYFQGTGAADDSGLPNDRFFAVRPEGSVSTLKIQRTERGDSAVYLCASSRIFNSGFFGPGTRLTVL.

This chain connects TRBV28 to TRBJ1-1, with TRBD1 as a possible D gene (6 bases). Trimming left V 5 bases short and J 2 bases short, with 21 bases between. Germline CDR1 and CDR2: MDHEN and SYDVKM. The length of the CDR3 is 17 residues. The CDR3 loop reads CASSGGPWTALNTEAFF. CDR3 bases: TGTGCCAGCAGTGGGGGCCCCTGGACAGCACTAAACACTGAAGCTTTCTTT.

V is TRBV27 and J is TRBJ2-5; 8 bases are a match to TRBD1. From germline, CDR1 is MNHEY and CDR2 SMNVEV (reference sequence). The V segment lost 6 bases and the J segment 5 bases; nucleotides outside the gene matches: 8. This CDR3 has 14 amino acids. The CDR3 nucleotides read TGTGCCAGCAGGAGGACAGGGCCTAGGGAGACCCAGTACTTC. Translation: CASRRTGPRETQYF.

This rearrangement joins TRBV4-3 to TRBJ2-6; D gene unclear. Germline lookup yields CDR1 LGHNA and CDR2 YSLEER. The CDR3 length is 15 residues. V lost 0 bases and J lost 4, with 7 bases in between. CDR3 amino acids: CASSQESAGANVLTF. The CDR3 DNA sequence: TGCGCCAGCAGCCAAGAGTCGGCGGGGGCCAACGTCCTGACTTTC.

The chain joins TRBV19 to TRBJ2-5, with 10 bases that match TRBD1. V shed 3 bases and J 5 bases; nucleotides not matched to a gene: 9. CDR1 LNHDA and CDR2 SQIVND come from the germline V gene (reference sequence). The CDR3 covers 16 residues. In DNA, the CDR3 is TGTGCCAGTAGTATTGGGACAGGGGTCGGGATTGAGACCCAGTACTTC. Protein product: CASSIGTGVGIETQYF.

CDR3 region: CASSYGQGDIYEQYF. The CDR3 DNA reads as TGTGCCAGCAGTTATGGACAGGGGGATATTTACGAGCAGTACTTC. The V and J genes are TRBV6-5 and TRBJ2-7, with TRBD1 matching over 10 bases. CDR3 size: 15 residues. The germline gives CDR1 MNHEY, CDR2 SVGAGI. Unmatched junction bases numbered 6, after V lost 3 bases and J lost 4 bases.

The rearrangement uses TRBV19 and TRBJ1-1, with D possibly being TRBD1 (5 bases). This CDR3 spans 14 amino acids. In germline, CDR1 is LNHDA, CDR2 SQIVND (reference sequence). Trimming took off 6 bases at V and 1 base at J, with 12 bases between the two ends. The CDR3 sequence: CASRGEYGNTEAFF. For the CDR3, the DNA is TGTGCCAGTAGGGGGGAGTATGGGAACACTGAAGCTTTCTTT.

The gene calls are TRBV28 and TRBJ1-2; possible D gene TRBD1, 5 bases. V lost 2 bases and J lost 6, with 13 bases in between. CDR3 length equals 14 residues. CDR1 is MDHEN and CDR2 is SYDVKM in the germline V gene. CDR3: CASSLSSAGHGYTF. DNA of the CDR3: TGTGCCAGCAGTTTAAGTAGCGCGGGACATGGCTACACCTTC.